This T cell receptor (beta chain) came from a study of cytomegalovirus exposure and HLA in healthy donors. 13 Jbeta primers and 60 Vbeta primers were used for the PCR. Original processing notes: In a later analysis, some 11 million of approximately 80 million unique beta chains occurred in at least two donors. The assay was immunoSEQ multiplex PCR, and TCRdb's table has in-frame clones only and misses some. From that table come the V and J calls and clone size; the DNA was used to work out D and trimming. Here the sample spans 100,000 to 150,000 clones, 80% being singletons. This CDR3 has 12 residues. The V end lost 8 bases, the J end lost 2 bases, and 8 bases lay between the germline ends. The germline CDR1 and CDR2 sequences are MDHEN and SYDVKM.

Sequencing was carried out using PBMCs. The TCR comes from a man aged 30-40 years in good health and CMV-seronegative. The J gene is TRBJ2-3, the V gene TRBV28; D call uncertain. The CDR3 here is CASGLVTDTQYF. CDR3 DNA: TGTGCCAGCGGCCTAGTCACAGATACGCAGTATTTT. Filled out from reference TRBV28 and TRBJ2-3, the complete variable domain reads DVKVTQSSRYLVKRTGEKVFLECVQDMDHENMFWYRQDPGLGLRLIYFSYDVKMKEKGDIPEGYSVSREKKERFSLILESASTNQTSMYLCASGLVTDTQYFGPGTRLTVL.